Here is one T cell receptor (beta chain) with its context. The data were taken from a study of blood T cell repertoires in COVID-19. Overall study: COVID-19 samples, acute and convalescent, were from the United States, Italy and Spain. The analysed material was cDNA or gDNA that came from T cells, B-cell-depleted T cells, or PBMCs.

Assay used: immunoSEQ multiplex PCR; TCRdb lists only in-frame clones, some missing. The data contain about 140,000 clones, 80% to 85% of them singletons. Input material: peripheral blood. The source is a human donor in a cohort sampled during active COVID-19.

The CDR3 DNA follows: TGTGCCAGCAGCCCAAACCCGGGACTAGCGGGGGCCTACGAGCAGTACTTC. This encodes CASSPNPGLAGAYEQYF. The chain uses TRBV3-1 (or the pseudogene TRBV3-2) and TRBJ2-7; 14 bases match TRBD2. V lost 4 bases, J lost 2 bases, and 7 bases stayed unmatched. This CDR3 is built from 17 residues. Germline V lookup: CDR1 LGHDT, CDR2 YNNKEL (reference sequence).